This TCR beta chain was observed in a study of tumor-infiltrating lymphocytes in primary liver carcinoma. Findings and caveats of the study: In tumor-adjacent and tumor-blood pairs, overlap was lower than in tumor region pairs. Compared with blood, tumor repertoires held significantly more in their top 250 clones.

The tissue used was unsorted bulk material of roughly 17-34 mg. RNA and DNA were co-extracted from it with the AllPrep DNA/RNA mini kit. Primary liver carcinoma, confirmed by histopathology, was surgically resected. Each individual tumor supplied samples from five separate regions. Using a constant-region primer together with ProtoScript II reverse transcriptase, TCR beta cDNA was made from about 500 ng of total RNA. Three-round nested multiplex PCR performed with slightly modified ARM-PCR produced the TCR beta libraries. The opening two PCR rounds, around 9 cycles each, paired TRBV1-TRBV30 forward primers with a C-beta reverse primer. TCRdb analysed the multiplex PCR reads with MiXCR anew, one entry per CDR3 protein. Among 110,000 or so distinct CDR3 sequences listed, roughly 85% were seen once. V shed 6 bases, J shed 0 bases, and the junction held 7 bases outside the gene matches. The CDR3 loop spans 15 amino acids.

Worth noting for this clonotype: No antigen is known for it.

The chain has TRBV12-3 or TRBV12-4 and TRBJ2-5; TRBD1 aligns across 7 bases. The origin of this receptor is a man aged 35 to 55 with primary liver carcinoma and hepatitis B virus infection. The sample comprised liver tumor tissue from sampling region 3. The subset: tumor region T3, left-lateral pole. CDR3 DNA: TGTGCCAGCAGATCCGGGACAGAGGACCAAGAGACCCAGTACTTC. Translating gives CASRSGTEDQETQYF.